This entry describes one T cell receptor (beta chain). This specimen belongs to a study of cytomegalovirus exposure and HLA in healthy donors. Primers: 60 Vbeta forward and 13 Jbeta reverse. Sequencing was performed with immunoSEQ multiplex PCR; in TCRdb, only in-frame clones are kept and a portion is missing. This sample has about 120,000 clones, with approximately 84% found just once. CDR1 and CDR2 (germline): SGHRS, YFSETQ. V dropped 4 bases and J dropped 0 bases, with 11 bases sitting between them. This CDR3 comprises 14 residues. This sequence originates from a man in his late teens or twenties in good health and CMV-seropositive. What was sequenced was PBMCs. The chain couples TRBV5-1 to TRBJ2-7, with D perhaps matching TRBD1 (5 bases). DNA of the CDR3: TGCGCCAGCAGCACTTCTGGGGCCTCCTACGAGCAGTACTTC. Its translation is CASSTSGASYEQYF.